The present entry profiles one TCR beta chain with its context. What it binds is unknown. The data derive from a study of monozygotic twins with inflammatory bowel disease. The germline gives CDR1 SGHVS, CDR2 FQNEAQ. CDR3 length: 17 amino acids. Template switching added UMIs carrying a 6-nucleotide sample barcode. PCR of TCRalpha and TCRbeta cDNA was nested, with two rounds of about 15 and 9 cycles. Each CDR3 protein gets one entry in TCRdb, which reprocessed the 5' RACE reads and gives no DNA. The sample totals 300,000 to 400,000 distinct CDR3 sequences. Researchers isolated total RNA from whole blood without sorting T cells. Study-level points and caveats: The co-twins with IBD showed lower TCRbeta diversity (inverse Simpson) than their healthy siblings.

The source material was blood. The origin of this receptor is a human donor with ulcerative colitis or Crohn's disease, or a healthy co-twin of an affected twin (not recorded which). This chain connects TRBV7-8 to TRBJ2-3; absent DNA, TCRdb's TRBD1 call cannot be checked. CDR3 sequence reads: CASSPRPEGVEHHTQYF.